The clone carrying this TCR beta chain has only a few counts. No antigen is known for it. A single record per CDR3 protein comes from TCRdb applying MiXCR to the 5' RACE reads. There are about 210,000 distinct CDR3 sequences in the sample; over 8% occur only once, and roughly 5% lies in the top ten. The CDR3 has 15 residues. These data belong to a study of identical twins. Study-level results: Beta out-of-frame sequences showed weaker excess sharing between twins.

Donors uniformly comprised healthy Caucasians. The clonotype was recovered from a woman younger than 35 in good health. The material sequenced was memory (CD45RO+) T cells sorted from blood. The chain carries TRBV21-1 and TRBJ1-1. TRBV21-1 represents a pseudogene. As DNA, the CDR3 is TGTGCCAGCAGGACTATTAGTGCGTGCGAGGTCGGAGCTTTCTTT. This codes for CASRTISACEVGAFF.